The source of this T cell receptor beta chain is a study of beta chain features in type 1 diabetes. In the study overall: There were some 100,000,000 sorted cells examined across all samples.

Investigators reverse transcribed all isolated RNA, so they sequenced expressed TCRB transcripts. Sequencing used immunoSEQ multiplex PCR; TCRdb keeps in-frame clones, though not all of them. The sample lists 130,000 or so clones, around a tenth occurring once. Study conclusions and caveats: cDNA-based reads could over-represent cells with high TCR expression.

The V and J ends lost 4 bases and 7 bases, in that order; junction bases with no gene match: 2. Germline CDR1 and CDR2: SGHDT and YYEEEE. The CDR3 consists of 13 residues. In its sample, this clone was seen a few times. Antigen specificity is unknown. The rearrangement links TRBV5-6 to TRBJ2-1; 10 bases match TRBD1. This TCR was sampled from a man between 18 and 29 years old in good health. Source material: central memory CD4+ T cells from blood. The CDR3 region has the DNA TGTGCCAGCAGCAGGGACAGGGGAAATGAGCAGTTCTTC. Translated: CASSRDRGNEQFF.